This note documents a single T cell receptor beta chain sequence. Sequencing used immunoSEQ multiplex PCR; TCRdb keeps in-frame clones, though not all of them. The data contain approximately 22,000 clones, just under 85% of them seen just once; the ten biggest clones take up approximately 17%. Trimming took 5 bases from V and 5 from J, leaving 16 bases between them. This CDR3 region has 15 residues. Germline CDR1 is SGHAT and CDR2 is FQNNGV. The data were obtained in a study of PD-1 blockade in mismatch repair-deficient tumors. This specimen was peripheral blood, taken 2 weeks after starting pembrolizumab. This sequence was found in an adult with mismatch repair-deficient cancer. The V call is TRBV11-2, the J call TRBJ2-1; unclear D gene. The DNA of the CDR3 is TGTGCCAGCAGCGCCGAGGCCGGATCGGACAATGAGCAGTTCTTC. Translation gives CASSAEAGSDNEQFF.